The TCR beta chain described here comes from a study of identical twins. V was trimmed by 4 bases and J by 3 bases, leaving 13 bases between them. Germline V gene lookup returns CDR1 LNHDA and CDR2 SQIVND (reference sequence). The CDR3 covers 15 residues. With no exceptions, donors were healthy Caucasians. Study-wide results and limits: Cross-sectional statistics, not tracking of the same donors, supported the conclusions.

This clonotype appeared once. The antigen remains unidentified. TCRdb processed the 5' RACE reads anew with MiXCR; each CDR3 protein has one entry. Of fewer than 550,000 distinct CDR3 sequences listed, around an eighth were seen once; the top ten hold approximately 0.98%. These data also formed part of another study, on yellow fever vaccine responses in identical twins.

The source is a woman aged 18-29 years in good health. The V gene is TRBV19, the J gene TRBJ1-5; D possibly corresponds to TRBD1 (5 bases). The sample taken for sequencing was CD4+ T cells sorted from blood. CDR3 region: CASSTRQGPNQPQHF. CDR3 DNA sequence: TGTGCCAGTAGTACCCGCCAGGGCCCCAATCAGCCCCAGCATTTT.